These T cell receptor beta chains were read from a single sample in a study of T cell responses to AZD1222 COVID-19 vaccine. Data came from immunoSEQ multiplex PCR; TCRdb stores just in-frame clones and leaves some out. The sample lists about 200,000 clones; 80% to 95% were seen once. The sequencing used peripheral blood, collected 28 days after the second AZD1222 dose. These receptors were collected from an adult who received the AZD1222 COVID-19 vaccine. The CDR3 runs from the conserved cysteine through the conserved F or W. D genes are given only for firm matches. Clone size is given for some rows only: seen once, a few or many times, or a class if the clone is expanded.

abundance: NA; d_gene: NA; v_gene: TRBV6-5; j_gene: TRBJ2-3; CDR3aa: CASSYIVELDTQYF; CDR3nt: TGTGCCAGCAGTTACATAGTGGAACTCGATACGCAGTATTTT
abundance: NA; d_gene: NA; v_gene: TRBV5-4; j_gene: TRBJ2-3; CDR3aa: CASSLEGRASSTDTQYF; CDR3nt: TGTGCCAGCAGCTTGGAGGGGCGCGCGTCTAGCACAGATACGCAGTATTTT
abundance: NA; d_gene: TRBD1; v_gene: TRBV5-8; j_gene: TRBJ1-5; CDR3aa: CASSSDRENQPQHF; CDR3nt: TGTGCCAGCAGCTCCGACAGGGAGAATCAGCCCCAGCATTTT
abundance: NA; d_gene: NA; v_gene: TRBV6-4; j_gene: TRBJ2-2; CDR3aa: CASSSSYSNTGELFF; CDR3nt: TGTGCCAGCAGCAGTTCGTATTCGAACACCGGGGAGCTGTTTTTT
abundance: NA; d_gene: NA; v_gene: TRBV7-9; j_gene: TRBJ1-1; CDR3aa: CASSFGTGTEAFF; CDR3nt: TGTGCCAGCAGCTTCGGGACGGGGACTGAAGCTTTCTTT
abundance: NA; d_gene: TRBD2; v_gene: TRBV5-1; j_gene: TRBJ2-4; CDR3aa: CASSLLGLLGGNIQYF; CDR3nt: TGCGCCAGCAGCTTGCTCGGGCTCCTGGGAGGGAACATTCAGTACTTC
abundance: NA; d_gene: TRBD2; v_gene: TRBV7-2; j_gene: TRBJ2-7; CDR3aa: CASSLAGTTYEQYF; CDR3nt: TGTGCCAGCAGCTTAGCGGGGACTACATACGAGCAGTACTTC
abundance: NA; d_gene: NA; v_gene: TRBV24-1; j_gene: TRBJ1-1; CDR3aa: CATSDFGRGEAFF; CDR3nt: TGTGCCACCAGTGATTTCGGCAGGGGAGAAGCTTTCTTT
abundance: NA; d_gene: NA; v_gene: TRBV28; j_gene: TRBJ1-2; CDR3aa: CASSLGWGNYGYTF; CDR3nt: TGTGCCAGCAGTTTGGGATGGGGGAACTATGGCTACACCTTC
abundance: few; d_gene: NA; v_gene: TRBV2; j_gene: TRBJ1-5; CDR3aa: CASMGRGNQPQHF; CDR3nt: TGTGCCAGCATGGGAAGGGGTAATCAGCCCCAGCATTTT
abundance: NA; d_gene: NA; v_gene: TRBV7-2; j_gene: TRBJ1-4; CDR3aa: CASSVGGVEKLFF; CDR3nt: TGTGCCAGCAGCGTGGGGGGCGTTGAAAAACTGTTTTTT
abundance: NA; d_gene: TRBD1; v_gene: TRBV5-1; j_gene: TRBJ1-3; CDR3aa: CASRLNDRGGNTIYF; CDR3nt: TGCGCCAGCAGGTTGAATGACAGGGGAGGAAACACCATATATTTT
abundance: NA; d_gene: TRBD2; v_gene: TRBV7-3; j_gene: TRBJ2-7; CDR3aa: CASSSGGPRDEQYF; CDR3nt: TGTGCCAGCAGCTCGGGAGGGCCAAGGGACGAGCAGTACTTC
abundance: NA; d_gene: TRBD1; v_gene: TRBV28; j_gene: TRBJ1-5; CDR3aa: CASRSGTVNQPQHF; CDR3nt: TGTGCCAGCAGAAGTGGGACAGTCAATCAGCCCCAGCATTTT
abundance: NA; d_gene: TRBD2; v_gene: TRBV12-5; j_gene: TRBJ2-3; CDR3aa: CASGSGITDTQYF; CDR3nt: TGTGCTAGTGGTAGCGGGATCACAGATACGCAGTATTTT
abundance: NA; d_gene: NA; v_gene: TRBV27; j_gene: TRBJ1-2; CDR3aa: CASSDQGSGYTF; CDR3nt: TGTGCCAGCAGTGATCAGGGTAGCGGCTACACCTTC
abundance: NA; d_gene: NA; v_gene: TRBV7-2; j_gene: TRBJ2-1; CDR3aa: CASQPPPGLNEQFF; CDR3nt: TGTGCCAGTCAACCCCCCCCCGGGCTGAATGAGCAGTTCTTC
abundance: NA; d_gene: TRBD1; v_gene: TRBV6-4; j_gene: TRBJ2-1; CDR3aa: CASSVGQLDEQFF; CDR3nt: TGTGCCAGCAGCGTGGGACAGCTCGATGAGCAGTTCTTC
abundance: NA; d_gene: NA; v_gene: TRBV18; j_gene: TRBJ1-5; CDR3aa: CASSPAGVSNQPQHF; CDR3nt: TGTGCCAGCTCACCAGCGGGGGTTAGCAATCAGCCCCAGCATTTT
abundance: NA; d_gene: TRBD1; v_gene: TRBV28; j_gene: TRBJ1-1; CDR3aa: CASSPGTGVKTEAFF; CDR3nt: TGTGCCAGCAGTCCCGGGACAGGGGTTAAAACTGAAGCTTTCTTT
abundance: NA; d_gene: NA; v_gene: TRBV7-9; j_gene: TRBJ1-1; CDR3aa: CASSFNRNTEAFF; CDR3nt: TGTGCCAGCAGCTTCAACCGGAACACTGAAGCTTTCTTT
abundance: NA; d_gene: NA; v_gene: TRBV24-1; j_gene: TRBJ1-2; CDR3aa: CATSDNDGEHYGYTF; CDR3nt: TGTGCCACCAGTGATAACGACGGGGAGCACTATGGCTACACCTTC
abundance: NA; d_gene: NA; v_gene: TRBV7-3; j_gene: TRBJ2-4; CDR3aa: CASSAGITGIQYF; CDR3nt: TGTGCCAGTAGCGCAGGGATCACGGGGATTCAGTACTTC
abundance: NA; d_gene: TRBD1; v_gene: TRBV7-8; j_gene: TRBJ1-6; CDR3aa: CASRLDRYSPLHF; CDR3nt: TGTGCCAGCAGGTTGGACAGGTACTCACCCCTCCACTTT
abundance: NA; d_gene: NA; v_gene: TRBV5-4; j_gene: TRBJ2-2; CDR3aa: CASSPPSNTGELFF; CDR3nt: TGTGCCAGCAGCCCTCCATCGAACACCGGGGAGCTGTTTTTT
abundance: NA; d_gene: NA; v_gene: TRBV4-2; j_gene: TRBJ1-2; CDR3aa: CASSLGQHYGYTF; CDR3nt: TGTGCCAGCAGCCTAGGACAGCACTATGGCTACACCTTC
abundance: few; d_gene: NA; v_gene: TRBV27; j_gene: TRBJ2-3; CDR3aa: CASSFDSGLQGDTQYF; CDR3nt: TGTGCCAGCAGTTTCGATAGCGGACTCCAAGGAGATACGCAGTATTTT
abundance: NA; d_gene: TRBD2; v_gene: TRBV11-3; j_gene: TRBJ2-3; CDR3aa: CASSFLSGNTPDTQYF; CDR3nt: TGTGCCAGCAGCTTTCTTAGCGGGAATACCCCAGATACGCAGTATTTT
abundance: NA; d_gene: NA; v_gene: TRBV19; j_gene: TRBJ2-2; CDR3aa: CASGRTHRILTNTGELFF; CDR3nt: TGTGCCAGTGGAAGGACCCATCGGATATTGACGAACACCGGGGAGCTGTTTTTT
abundance: once; d_gene: TRBD2; v_gene: TRBV2; j_gene: TRBJ2-5; CDR3aa: CASSYRLAGEETQYF; CDR3nt: TGTGCCAGCAGTTATAGACTAGCGGGAGAAGAGACCCAGTACTTC
abundance: NA; d_gene: TRBD1; v_gene: TRBV4-1; j_gene: TRBJ1-1; CDR3aa: CASSQDRQGNTEAFF; CDR3nt: TGCGCCAGCAGCCAAGACCGACAGGGGAACACTGAAGCTTTCTTT
abundance: NA; d_gene: TRBD1; v_gene: TRBV28; j_gene: TRBJ1-1; CDR3aa: CASTPTGVMNTEAFF; CDR3nt: TGTGCCAGCACCCCGACAGGGGTCATGAACACTGAAGCTTTCTTT
abundance: NA; d_gene: TRBD2; v_gene: TRBV18; j_gene: TRBJ2-2; CDR3aa: CASSPLLARNTGELFF; CDR3nt: TGTGCCAGCTCACCCCTACTAGCGAGGAACACCGGGGAGCTGTTTTTT
abundance: NA; d_gene: TRBD2; v_gene: TRBV13; j_gene: TRBJ2-7; CDR3aa: CASSTQREMGGYEQYF; CDR3nt: TGTGCCAGCAGCACCCAGCGGGAGATGGGAGGCTACGAGCAGTACTTC
abundance: few; d_gene: NA; v_gene: TRBV5-1; j_gene: TRBJ2-7; CDR3aa: CASSLTTGGVTYEQYF; CDR3nt: TGCGCCAGCAGCTTGACGACCGGGGGCGTAACCTACGAGCAGTACTTC
abundance: NA; d_gene: TRBD2; v_gene: TRBV5-1; j_gene: TRBJ2-3; CDR3aa: CASSSTPGLTDTQYF; CDR3nt: TGCGCCAGCAGCTCCACCCCGGGACTAACAGATACGCAGTATTTT
abundance: NA; d_gene: TRBD2; v_gene: TRBV10-2; j_gene: TRBJ2-2; CDR3aa: CASSEGASGRAFSGELFF; CDR3nt: TGCGCCAGCAGTGAAGGTGCTAGCGGGAGGGCTTTCTCTGGGGAGCTGTTTTTT
abundance: NA; d_gene: TRBD2; v_gene: TRBV11-3; j_gene: TRBJ2-1; CDR3aa: CASSRTSGNNEQFF; CDR3nt: TGTGCCAGCAGCCGGACTAGCGGGAACAATGAGCAGTTCTTC
abundance: NA; d_gene: NA; v_gene: TRBV12-5; j_gene: TRBJ1-4; CDR3aa: CASGLVLGPSVEKLFF; CDR3nt: TGTGCTAGTGGTTTGGTATTGGGCCCCTCTGTGGAAAAACTGTTTTTT
abundance: NA; d_gene: NA; v_gene: TRBV30; j_gene: TRBJ1-1; CDR3aa: CAWSPRGAEAFF; CDR3nt: TGTGCCTGGAGCCCTCGTGGGGCTGAAGCTTTCTTT
abundance: NA; d_gene: TRBD1; v_gene: TRBV27; j_gene: TRBJ1-2; CDR3aa: CASSLSGRGSLGYTF; CDR3nt: TGTGCCAGCAGTTTATCCGGCAGGGGGAGCCTTGGCTACACCTTC
abundance: few; d_gene: NA; v_gene: TRBV5-1; j_gene: TRBJ2-3; CDR3aa: CASSLGSWVTDTQYF; CDR3nt: TGCGCCAGCAGCTTGGGCAGTTGGGTCACAGATACGCAGTATTTT
abundance: NA; d_gene: NA; v_gene: TRBV5-1; j_gene: TRBJ2-3; CDR3aa: CASSLGQGRTDTQYF; CDR3nt: TGCGCCAGCAGCTTGGGCCAGGGGAGGACAGATACGCAGTATTTT
abundance: NA; d_gene: TRBD1; v_gene: TRBV19; j_gene: TRBJ1-1; CDR3aa: CASSKAGTGLMNTEAFF; CDR3nt: TGTGCCAGTAGTAAAGCCGGGACAGGGCTTATGAACACTGAAGCTTTCTTT
abundance: NA; d_gene: TRBD1; v_gene: TRBV13; j_gene: TRBJ2-3; CDR3aa: CASSLEAGGTGDTQYF; CDR3nt: TGTGCCAGCAGCTTAGAGGCAGGGGGCACGGGAGATACGCAGTATTTT
abundance: NA; d_gene: NA; v_gene: TRBV9; j_gene: TRBJ1-2; CDR3aa: CASSVEAFSGGYTF; CDR3nt: TGTGCCAGCAGCGTAGAGGCGTTTTCGGGTGGCTACACCTTC
abundance: NA; d_gene: NA; v_gene: TRBV28; j_gene: TRBJ2-5; CDR3aa: CASSSPVGTRETQYF; CDR3nt: TGTGCCAGCAGTTCCCCTGTCGGGACGAGGGAGACCCAGTACTTC
abundance: NA; d_gene: TRBD2; v_gene: TRBV30; j_gene: TRBJ2-7; CDR3aa: CAWAASGSSNEQYF; CDR3nt: TGTGCCTGGGCAGCTAGCGGGAGCTCCAACGAGCAGTACTTC
abundance: NA; d_gene: TRBD1; v_gene: TRBV28; j_gene: TRBJ1-2; CDR3aa: CASGQGYGYTF; CDR3nt: TGTGCCAGCGGACAGGGCTATGGCTACACCTTC
abundance: NA; d_gene: NA; v_gene: TRBV29-1; j_gene: TRBJ1-1; CDR3aa: CSVVRTGDAFF; CDR3nt: TGCAGCGTTGTACGGACCGGTGATGCTTTCTTT
abundance: once; d_gene: NA; v_gene: TRBV7-2; j_gene: TRBJ2-6; CDR3aa: CASSLGRSGANVLTF; CDR3nt: TGTGCCAGCAGCTTAGGGAGGTCTGGGGCCAACGTCCTGACTTTC
abundance: NA; d_gene: TRBD1; v_gene: TRBV12-3/TRBV12-4; j_gene: TRBJ1-2; CDR3aa: CASSADRAYGYTF; CDR3nt: TGTGCCAGCAGTGCCGACAGGGCCTATGGCTACACCTTC
abundance: NA; d_gene: NA; v_gene: TRBV10-3; j_gene: TRBJ1-4; CDR3aa: CAISESKTGGKNEKLFF; CDR3nt: TGTGCCATCAGTGAGTCGAAGACAGGCGGCAAAAATGAAAAACTGTTTTTT
abundance: NA; d_gene: TRBD2; v_gene: TRBV6-2/TRBV6-3; j_gene: TRBJ2-7; CDR3aa: CASSYPLGHASGISSYEQYF; CDR3nt: TGTGCCAGCAGTTACCCTCTGGGGCACGCTAGCGGGATAAGCTCCTACGAGCAGTACTTC